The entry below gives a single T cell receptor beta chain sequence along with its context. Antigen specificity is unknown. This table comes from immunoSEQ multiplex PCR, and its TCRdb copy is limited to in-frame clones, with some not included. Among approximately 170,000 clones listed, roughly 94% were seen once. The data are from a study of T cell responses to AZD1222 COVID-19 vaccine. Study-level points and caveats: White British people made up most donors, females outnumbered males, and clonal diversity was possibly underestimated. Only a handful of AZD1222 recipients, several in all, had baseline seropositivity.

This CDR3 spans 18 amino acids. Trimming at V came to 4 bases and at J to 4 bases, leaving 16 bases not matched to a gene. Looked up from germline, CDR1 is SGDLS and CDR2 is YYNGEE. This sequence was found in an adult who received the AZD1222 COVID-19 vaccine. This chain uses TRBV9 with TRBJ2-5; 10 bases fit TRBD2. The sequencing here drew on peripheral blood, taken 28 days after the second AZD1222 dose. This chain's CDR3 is CASSPGGLAGVWGETQYF. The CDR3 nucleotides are TGTGCCAGCAGCCCAGGGGGGCTAGCGGGAGTGTGGGGAGAGACCCAGTACTTC. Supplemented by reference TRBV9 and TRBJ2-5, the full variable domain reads DSGVTQTPKHLITATGQRVTLRCSPRSGDLSVYWYQQSLDQGLQFLIQYYNGEERAKGNILERFSAQQFPDLHSELNLSSLELGDSALYFCASSPGGLAGVWGETQYFGPGTRLLVL.